These 23 T cell receptor beta chains came from one sample sequenced in a study of blood T cell repertoires in COVID-19 (dated by TCRdb to 2018 to 2021). Libraries were prepared through the immunoSEQ multiplex PCR assay. Sourced from immuneACCESS, this table was stored by TCRdb with only in-frame sequences that have V and J called. A share of the clones is absent; for the studies checked, an unresolved V gene accounts for under half, and the remainder has no known explanation. The sample has some 120,000 clones on record, 88% of them singletons. The ten largest clones capture approximately 8% of the sample. The material sequenced was peripheral blood. These receptors originate from a man aged 45-65 years with acute or convalescent COVID-19.

This clone showed up just once. The chain employs TRBV9 and TRBJ2-2; tentatively, D is TRBD2 (6 bases). With 0 bases removed from V and 5 bases from J, the gap between germline ends came to 14 bases. The CDR3 runs 16 residues. Germline assignment: CDR1 SGDLS and CDR2 YYNGEE. CDR3 loop: CASSVVGGSRTGELFF. The CDR3 coding sequence is TGTGCCAGCAGCGTAGTTGGAGGGAGTCGGACCGGGGAGCTGTTTTTT.

The chain is built from TRBV5-1 and TRBJ2-1; 16 positions match TRBD2. With V trimmed by 5 bases and J by 2 bases, 4 bases remained unmatched. This CDR3 has 17 residues. From germline, CDR1 is SGHRS and CDR2 YFSETQ. The CDR3 protein is CASSSGTSGRAYNEQFF. The CDR3 DNA follows: TGCGCCAGCAGTTCCGGGACTAGCGGGAGGGCCTACAATGAGCAGTTCTTC.

Written as DNA, the CDR3 is TGTGCCAGTAGCGGGGGCAGGGGGTATGATACGCAGTATTTT. Translation: CASSGGRGYDTQYF. J is TRBJ2-3 and V is TRBV19; maybe TRBD1 (7 bases). The CDR3 totals 14 residues. Trimming left V 6 bases short and J 6 bases short, with 16 bases between. The germline CDR1 and CDR2 sequences are LNHDA and SQIVND (reference sequence).

The V call is TRBV3-1 (or the pseudogene TRBV3-2), the J call TRBJ2-1; 16 bases match TRBD2. This CDR3 spans 14 amino acids. Trimming cost V 11 bases and J 9 bases; bases outside gene matches: 7. CDR1 is LGHDT and CDR2 is YNNKEL in the germline V gene (reference sequence). The CDR3 region is CAAGLAGGSGEQFF. The CDR3, as DNA: TGTGCCGCGGGACTAGCGGGGGGGTCGGGTGAGCAGTTCTTC.

This clone appeared a single time. The chain has TRBV5-4 and TRBJ1-1; 9 bases align to TRBD1. Germline assignment: CDR1 SGHNT and CDR2 YYREEE (reference sequence). V shed 3 bases and J 4 bases; nucleotides not matched to a gene: 4. The CDR3 consists of 14 residues. The chain's CDR3 is CASSWTTGGTEAFF. DNA for the CDR3: TGTGCCAGCAGCTGGACGACAGGGGGCACTGAAGCTTTCTTT.

The V gene is TRBV27, the J gene TRBJ1-4; D is uncertain. Per germline, CDR1 MNHEY and CDR2 SMNVEV (reference sequence). V was shortened by 6 bases and J by 4 bases, with 18 bases between the two germline ends. CDR3 length: 16 residues. CDR3 amino acids: CASRPRSASDNEKLFF. In nucleotides, the CDR3 is TGTGCCAGCAGGCCCCGTTCCGCCTCAGATAATGAAAAACTGTTTTTT. The full variable domain, with the rest looked up from reference TRBV27 and TRBJ1-4, is EAQVTQNPRYLITVTGKKLTVTCSQNMNHEYMSWYRQDPGLGLRQIYYSMNVEVTDKGDVPEGYKVSRKEKRNFPLILESPSPNQTSLYFCASRPRSASDNEKLFFGSGTQLSVL.

This chain connects TRBV11-2 to TRBJ2-7, with 10 bases matching TRBD2. Trimming removed 6 bases from V and 7 bases from J; junction bases left unmatched: 12. Germline V gene sequence: CDR1 SGHAT, CDR2 FQNNGV. The CDR3 sequence is 15 residues long. The CDR3 sequence is CASRIGLAEVWEQYF. CDR3 bases: TGTGCCAGCAGGATAGGACTAGCGGAGGTCTGGGAGCAGTACTTC.

The V call is TRBV9, the J call TRBJ2-2; D perhaps matches TRBD1 (6 bases). CDR1 is SGDLS and CDR2 is YYNGEE in the germline V gene. The CDR3 has 14 residues. Trimming took 1 base from V and 7 from J, leaving 11 bases between them. This chain's CDR3 is CASSVQGKDGELFF. The DNA for the CDR3 is TGTGCCAGCAGCGTACAGGGGAAGGACGGGGAGCTGTTTTTT.

The chain combines TRBV9 with TRBJ2-1; TRBD2 is a possible D gene (6 bases). V was cut by 0 bases and J by 4 bases, with 11 bases left in between. From germline, CDR1 is SGDLS and CDR2 YYNGEE. The CDR3 extends over 15 amino acids. The CDR3 sequence: CASSVAGVGYNEQFF. The CDR3 coding sequence is TGTGCCAGCAGCGTAGCGGGAGTGGGGTACAATGAGCAGTTCTTC.

The chain couples TRBV5-1 to TRBJ1-1; 9 nucleotides line up with TRBD1. J gave up 1 base and V 4 bases, and 8 bases lay outside the gene matches. The CDR3 has 16 amino acids. Germline V lookup: CDR1 SGHRS, CDR2 YFSETQ. CDR3 in amino acids: CASSGGDRVENTEAFF. The CDR3 DNA sequence: TGCGCCAGCAGCGGGGGGGACAGGGTCGAGAACACTGAAGCTTTCTTT.

This chain joins TRBV4-1 and TRBJ2-7, with 10 bases that match TRBD2. Germline assignment: CDR1 MGHRA and CDR2 YSYEKL. The CDR3 has 17 residues. V was clipped by 1 base and J by 7 bases; unmatched bases: 13. The CDR3 nucleotides are TGCGCCAGCAGCCAAGGTCCCCTAGCGGGAGTTATGGAAGAGCAGTACTTC. As protein: CASSQGPLAGVMEEQYF.

The chain recombines TRBV14 with TRBJ1-1; D uncertain. Germline assignment: CDR1 SGHDN and CDR2 FVKESK. Trimming cost V 4 bases and J 5 bases, with 14 bases left between them. The length of the CDR3 is 14 residues. The CDR3 sequence: CASSPPVSWTEAFF. CDR3 coding DNA: TGTGCCAGCAGCCCGCCGGTCTCCTGGACTGAAGCTTTCTTT. Combining the CDR3 with reference TRBV14 and TRBJ1-1 gives the whole variable domain EAGVTQFPSHSVIEKGQTVTLRCDPISGHDNLYWYRRVMGKEIKFLLHFVKESKQDESGMPNNRFLAERTGGTYSTLKVQPAELEDSGVYFCASSPPVSWTEAFFGQGTRLTVV.

The chain uses TRBV7-9 and TRBJ2-1; D gene uncertain. Per germline, CDR1 SEHNR and CDR2 FQNEAQ (reference sequence). V shed 5 bases and J shed 6 bases, with 8 bases lying between them. The CDR3 contains 12 residues. The CDR3 reads CASSPAANEQFF. The CDR3 nucleotides read TGTGCCAGCAGCCCTGCGGCCAATGAGCAGTTCTTC.

The J gene is TRBJ1-2, the V gene TRBV24-1; 8 bases agree with TRBD1. Germline CDR1 is KGHDR and CDR2 is SFDVKD. The CDR3 contains 15 residues. J was trimmed by 4 bases and V by 3 bases; bases with no gene match: 6. The DNA of the CDR3 is TGTGCCACCAGTGATCACAGGGGGGGTGGCTATGGCTACACCTTC. Its translation: CATSDHRGGGYGYTF.

The gene calls are TRBV24-1 and TRBJ1-1; no definite D call. Germline values: CDR1 KGHDR, CDR2 SFDVKD. Between the trimmed V and J ends, which lost 3 bases and 3 bases, there was a span of 7 bases. CDR3 length: 13 amino acids. Here the CDR3 reads CATSDGRDTEAFF. CDR3 nucleotides: TGTGCCACCAGTGATGGGAGGGACACTGAAGCTTTCTTT.

This chain joins TRBV19 and TRBJ2-2, with 9 nucleotides matching TRBD2. This CDR3 has 15 amino acids. The junction had 7 bases not matched to a gene; V was cut back by 6 bases and J by 5 bases. Germline-derived CDR1 and CDR2 are LNHDA and SQIVND (reference sequence). The CDR3 coding sequence is TGTGCCAGTAGCCCTAGCGGGGTTACTACCGGGGAGCTGTTTTTT. Encoded protein: CASSPSGVTTGELFF.

The V gene is TRBV7-9, the J gene TRBJ2-1; D call uncertain. V was trimmed by 0 bases and J by 4 bases, leaving 7 bases between them. This CDR3 comprises 14 residues. Germline CDR1 and CDR2: SEHNR and FQNEAQ (reference sequence). The chain's CDR3 is CASSLAGGYNEQFF. In DNA form, the CDR3 reads TGTGCCAGCAGCTTAGCCGGCGGTTACAATGAGCAGTTCTTC. The full variable domain, its missing parts supplied by reference TRBV7-9 and TRBJ2-1, is DTGVSQNPRHKITKRGQNVTFRCDPISEHNRLYWYRQTLGQGPEFLTYFQNEAQLEKSRLLSDRFSAERPKGSFSTLEIQRTEQGDSAMYLCASSLAGGYNEQFFGPGTRLTVL.

The chain has TRBV11-2 and TRBJ1-2; maybe TRBD1 (6 bases). CDR1 is SGHAT, CDR2 FQNNGV, per germline. CDR3 size: 15 residues. The V gene lost 0 bases and the J gene lost 4 bases, with 12 bases spanning the gap. CDR3 sequence reads: CASSLEWTDPYGYTF. In DNA form, the CDR3 reads TGTGCCAGCAGCTTAGAGTGGACAGACCCCTATGGCTACACCTTC. Complete variable domain (other parts from reference TRBV11-2 and TRBJ1-2): EAGVAQSPRYKIIEKRQSVAFWCNPISGHATLYWYQQILGQGPKLLIQFQNNGVVDDSQLPKDRFSAERLKGVDSTLKIQPAKLEDSAVYLCASSLEWTDPYGYTFGSGTRLTVV.

The chain couples TRBV7-2 to TRBJ1-3; D remains unclear. The CDR3 is made up of 18 amino acids. V lost 2 bases to trimming and J lost 0 bases, with 17 bases between them. Germline CDR1 and CDR2: SGHTA and FQGNSA. CDR3 sequence: CASSLRVLDGLSGNTIYF. The CDR3 nucleotides are TGTGCCAGCAGCTTAAGGGTTTTGGACGGACTCTCTGGAAACACCATATATTTT. Full variable domain (missing parts from reference TRBV7-2 and TRBJ1-3): GAGVSQSPSNKVTEKGKDVELRCDPISGHTALYWYRQSLGQGLEFLIYFQGNSAPDKSGLPSDRFSAERTGGSVSTLTIQRTQQEDSAVYLCASSLRVLDGLSGNTIYFGEGSWLTVV.

This chain links TRBV18 with TRBJ1-2; 9 nucleotides line up with TRBD1. The CDR3 runs 15 residues. The V and J ends lost 2 bases and 6 bases, in that order; junction bases with no gene match: 7. Germline V CDR1 and CDR2: KGHSH, LQKENI. As DNA, the CDR3 is TGTGCCAGCTCACCAGCTTTTGGGACAGGGAATGGCTACACCTTC. Its protein product is CASSPAFGTGNGYTF.

The rearrangement links TRBV6-5 to TRBJ1-5, with TRBD1 as a possible D gene (5 bases). Trimming removed 9 bases from V and 5 bases from J, with 14 bases in between. In germline, CDR1 is MNHEY, CDR2 SVGAGI. The CDR3 consists of 13 residues. Here the CDR3 reads CASGRGEDQPQHF. Written as DNA, the CDR3 is TGTGCCAGTGGGAGGGGAGAGGATCAGCCCCAGCATTTT.

V and J are TRBV10-3 and TRBJ2-3, with D possibly TRBD2 on 7 matching bases. This CDR3 contains 15 residues. Germline values: CDR1 ENHRY, CDR2 SYGVKD. Trimming took 10 bases from V and 1 from J, leaving 18 bases between them. The CDR3 loop is CATQEGGRGTDTQYF. The CDR3 DNA sequence: TGTGCCACCCAAGAAGGGGGGAGGGGCACAGATACGCAGTATTTT.

V usage is TRBV24-1 and J usage is TRBJ2-5, with TRBD1 as a possible D gene (6 bases). Germline-derived CDR1 and CDR2 are KGHDR and SFDVKD. The CDR3 has 15 residues. Trimming removed 2 bases from V and 7 bases from J, with 16 bases in between. CDR3 coding DNA: TGTGCCACCAGTGATTCCCGGACAGCCGGAGGGACCCAGTACTTC. Protein sequence: CATSDSRTAGGTQYF.